The 13 T cell receptor beta chains presented below share a single source sample, sequenced in a study of regulatory T cells in long-lasting Graves disease. Investigators prepared the TCR beta libraries by applying iRepertoire HTBI primers and Arm-PCR of CDR3 regions. TCRdb processed the multiplex PCR reads anew with MiXCR; each CDR3 protein has one entry. The repertoire holds roughly 300,000 distinct CDR3 sequences, with roughly a fifth as singletons. As to time point: persistent/refractory GD, antithyroid drugs over 5 years with positive TRAb. PBMCs provided the RNA from which the TCR library was made. Sequencing used peripheral blood mononuclear cells (PBMCs), obtained when the disease was refractory, from a patient treated with antithyroid drugs. These receptors came from a female donor with Graves disease.

This clonotype occurred once. The chain employs TRBV7-9 and TRBJ2-1, with D maybe TRBD1 (6 bases). The CDR3 contains 19 residues. Germline CDR1 and CDR2: SEHNR and FQNEAQ (reference sequence). Deletions cut 3 bases from V and 7 bases from J, with 28 bases between. CDR3: CASSLGVAGARVHVNEQFF. CDR3 sequence (DNA): TGTGCCAGCAGCTTGGGGGTAGCAGGGGCCAGGGTACACGTTAATGAGCAGTTCTTC.

This clonotype was seen at least ten times. V is TRBV20-1 and J is TRBJ2-7; 7 positions match TRBD1. The germline V gene encodes CDR1 DFQATT and CDR2 SNEGSKA (reference sequence). Trimming took 4 bases from V and 5 from J; bases not matched to a gene: 5. The CDR3 loop spans 12 amino acids. The CDR3 loop is CSATDRSDEQYF. The CDR3 bases are TGCAGTGCTACGGACAGGTCCGACGAGCAGTACTTC.

The chain has TRBV24-1 and TRBJ2-2, with 9 positions matching TRBD1. The ends lost 4 bases at V and 5 bases at J; junction bases unmatched: 4. From germline, CDR1 is KGHDR and CDR2 SFDVKD. The CDR3 sequence is 15 residues long. DNA for the CDR3: TGTGCCACCAGTGACTCCGGACAGGGGACCGGGGAGCTGTTTTTT. It codes for CATSDSGQGTGELFF.

The count of this clonotype is one. The chain carries TRBV4-3 and TRBJ2-2, with TRBD1 as a possible D gene (6 bases). CDR3 length: 16 residues. V was cut by 4 bases and J by 5 bases, with 17 bases left in between. Germline loops: CDR1 LGHNA, CDR2 YSLEER. CDR3 region: CASSRFYGQGTGELFF. DNA for the CDR3: TGCGCCAGCAGCCGGTTTTATGGGCAGGGGACCGGGGAGCTGTTTTTT.

Only a few counts were recorded for this clonotype. V is TRBV4-3 and J is TRBJ1-2; a possible D gene is TRBD1 (5 bases). Between the trimmed V and J ends, which lost 1 base and 3 bases, there was a span of 15 bases. The CDR3 contains 16 residues. CDR1 LGHNA and CDR2 YSLEER come from the germline V gene. Here the CDR3 reads CASSQVILRGDYGYTF. The DNA of the CDR3 is TGCGCCAGCAGCCAAGTTATTTTGAGGGGAGACTATGGCTACACCTTC.

This clonotype has more than one count but fewer than ten. The chain employs TRBV28 and TRBJ1-1; 8 positions agree with TRBD1. V was pared by 4 bases and J by 1 base, with 14 bases of the junction left unmatched. CDR3 length: 18 amino acids. Germline-derived CDR1 and CDR2 are MDHEN and SYDVKM. The CDR3: CASSYSAGGLGKNTEAFF. Here the CDR3 DNA reads TGTGCCAGCAGTTACTCGGCAGGGGGCCTTGGGAAGAACACTGAAGCTTTCTTT.

This clonotype has more than one count but fewer than ten. The chain uses TRBV20-1 and TRBJ1-5; tentative D call: TRBD1 (5 bases). From germline, CDR1 is DFQATT and CDR2 SNEGSKA (reference sequence). V was shortened by 3 bases and J by 1 base, with 10 bases between the two germline ends. The CDR3 spans 14 residues. In DNA, the CDR3 is TGCAGTGCTAGCGAGGGGATCAGCAATCAGCCCCAGCATTTT. Its translation: CSASEGISNQPQHF.

Turning to this clonotype: Just one base apart from a much larger clone, this may be a read error. A read error is likely, as this CDR3 ends without the conserved phenylalanine or tryptophan. The genes are TRBV3-1 and TRBJ1-6; D is possibly TRBD1 (5 bases). V lost 1 base and J lost 6, with 7 bases in between. The CDR3 contains 14 residues. Germline CDR1 LGHDT, CDR2 YNNKEL (reference sequence). The CDR3 DNA follows: TGTGCCAGCAGCCAAGGACAGATTAATTCACCCCTCCACTCT. Translating it yields CASSQGQINSPLHS.

This clonotype has at least ten counts. The chain employs TRBV20-1 and TRBJ1-5, with TRBD1 matching 7 bases. V trimming: 5 bases; J trimming: 5 bases; junction bases outside the gene matches: 6. The CDR3 extends over 13 amino acids. The germline gives CDR1 DFQATT, CDR2 SNEGSKA (reference sequence). DNA for the CDR3: TGCAGTGCTTATCCAGGGGGGGATCAGCCCCAGCATTTT. Residues: CSAYPGGDQPQHF.

This clonotype has a count of ten or more. The chain uses TRBV10-3 and TRBJ1-1, with D unresolved. This CDR3 is built from 11 residues. The V gene lost 7 bases and the J gene lost 1 base, with 4 bases spanning the gap. In germline, CDR1 is ENHRY, CDR2 SYGVKD. CDR3 loop: CAIKENTEAFF. The CDR3 DNA reads as TGTGCCATCAAGGAGAACACTGAAGCTTTCTTT.

This clonotype occurred a few times. The genes are TRBV10-3 and TRBJ2-6; 8 nucleotides agree with TRBD1. Germline-derived CDR1 and CDR2 are ENHRY and SYGVKD. J lost 1 base, V lost 10 bases, and 12 bases had no gene match. This CDR3 comprises 17 residues. CDR3 sequence (DNA): TGTGCCAGCAGAGACGGGACAGGCAGTTCTGGGGCCAACGTCCTGACTTTC. It encodes CASRDGTGSSGANVLTF.

The genes are TRBV7-2 and TRBJ2-7; 9 bases align to TRBD1. Germline V lookup: CDR1 SGHTA, CDR2 FQGNSA. The CDR3 contains 17 residues. J gave up 3 bases and V 2 bases, and 11 bases lay outside the gene matches. CDR3 DNA: TGTGCCAGCAGCTTATACCAGGACAGGGGTCTAGGCTACGAGCAGTACTTC. It encodes CASSLYQDRGLGYEQYF.

The table lists this clonotype with a few counts. The conserved phenylalanine or tryptophan is not found at the CDR3 terminus, so this likely reflects a read error. This chain links TRBV30 with TRBJ1-6; the D gene is possibly TRBD1 (5 bases). This CDR3 is built from 14 residues. Germline-derived CDR1 and CDR2 are GTSNPN and SVGIG (reference sequence). Trimming left V 3 bases short and J 7 bases short, with 13 bases between. CDR3 region: CAWRSSGINSPLHS. The CDR3 nucleotides read TGTGCCTGGAGGTCATCAGGGATAAATTCACCCCTCCACTCT.